The next 24 T cell receptor beta chains were all read from a single sample in a study of blood T cells in healthy people across ages. Next came a second PCR, run for about 6 to 12 cycles, which used a sample-barcoded 5' primer along with a J-beta primer mix. TCRdb re-analysed the 5' RACE reads in MiXCR, keeping a single row per CDR3 protein. This table has a few hundred thousand distinct CDR3 sequences, approximately 25% appearing once. Sequences were obtained from blood. These receptors were obtained from a woman between 70 and 85 years old in good health.

The V and J genes are TRBV5-1 and TRBJ2-5; tentatively, D is TRBD1 (5 bases). With 4 bases removed from V and 2 bases from J, the gap between germline ends came to 12 bases. CDR1 and CDR2 from the germline V gene are SGHRS and YFSETQ. The CDR3 totals 14 residues. CDR3 in DNA: TGCGCCAGCAGCGACCGGCCAGGGCAAGAGACCCAGTACTTC. As protein: CASSDRPGQETQYF.

CDR3 residues: CASSLLSWGGLFTEAFF. The CDR3 nucleotides read TGTGCCAGCAGCTTACTCTCTTGGGGAGGATTATTCACTGAAGCTTTCTTT. This rearrangement joins TRBV7-2 to TRBJ1-1; D call uncertain. Germline V gives CDR1 SGHTA, CDR2 FQGNSA. The CDR3 spans 17 residues. V lost 2 bases and J lost 4, with 20 bases in between.

J is TRBJ2-3 and V is TRBV2, with TRBD2 as a possible D gene (6 bases). CDR1 and CDR2 from the germline V gene are SNHLY and FYNNEI. The V and J ends lost 6 bases and 0 bases respectively, with 13 bases between them. CDR3 length: 15 residues. Written as DNA, the CDR3 is TGTGCCAGCAGGCCAAGGGAGGCTAGCACAGATACGCAGTATTTT. Amino acid sequence: CASRPREASTDTQYF.

This clonotype turned up a few times. The chain couples TRBV7-6 to TRBJ2-1; a possible D gene is TRBD2 (5 bases). The length of the CDR3 is 15 residues. V gave up 4 bases and J gave up 6 bases, with 16 bases separating them. From germline, CDR1 is SGHVS and CDR2 FNYEAQ. The CDR3 region is CASSSVRGGSNEQFF. The DNA of the CDR3 is TGTGCCAGCAGCTCTGTCCGGGGTGGTTCCAATGAGCAGTTCTTC.

This clonotype showed up just a few times. The chain links TRBV12-3 or TRBV12-4 to TRBJ1-1, with TRBD1 as a possible D gene (6 bases). CDR3 length equals 14 residues. Trimming shortened V by 6 bases and J by 5 bases, and 16 bases separated the two germline ends. CDR3 coding DNA: TGTGCCAGCAGCTTGCAGGGACAATATACTGAAGCTTTCTTT. It codes for CASSLQGQYTEAFF.

This clonotype has just a few counts. The CDR3: CASSPSDRVRGAFF. CDR3 DNA sequence: TGTGCCAGCAGCCCCTCTGACAGGGTCCGGGGAGCTTTCTTT. The chain recombines TRBV7-2 with TRBJ1-1; 7 nucleotides agree with TRBD1. The germline gives CDR1 SGHTA, CDR2 FQGNSA. The ends lost 5 bases at V and 10 bases at J; junction bases unmatched: 13. CDR3 length: 14 residues.

This clonotype has more than one count but fewer than ten. The chain uses TRBV5-6 and TRBJ2-5, with D uncertain. V shed 6 bases and J shed 7 bases, with 13 bases lying between them. The CDR3 loop spans 12 amino acids. CDR1 SGHDT and CDR2 YYEEEE come from the germline V gene. The DNA for the CDR3 is TGTGCCAGCAACCCCGGGTGGGGGACCCAGTACTTC. The encoded protein is CASNPGWGTQYF.

This clonotype came up a few times. This rearrangement joins TRBV2 to TRBJ2-2, with 7 bases lining up with TRBD1. The CDR3 has 14 amino acids. Trimming cost V 1 base and J 8 bases; bases outside gene matches: 4. Germline CDR1 SNHLY, CDR2 FYNNEI. The CDR3 here is CASSEEVGQGELFF. CDR3 DNA: TGTGCCAGCAGTGAAGAGGTGGGACAGGGGGAGCTGTTTTTT.

This clonotype was observed a handful of times. The CDR3: CSARRQFNEKLFF. The DNA of the CDR3 is TGCAGTGCTAGGAGGCAGTTTAATGAAAAACTGTTTTTT. The gene calls are TRBV20-1 and TRBJ1-4; D gene unclear. Trimming shortened V by 3 bases and J by 4 bases, and 9 bases separated the two germline ends. The V gene's germline CDR1 is DFQATT and CDR2 SNEGSKA (reference sequence). The CDR3 loop spans 13 amino acids.

The sample holds a few counts of this clonotype. The chain is built from TRBV12-3 or TRBV12-4 and TRBJ2-3; TRBD1 matches 8 bases. This CDR3 is 14 amino acids long. The ends lost 6 bases at V and 2 bases at J; junction bases unmatched: 4. The CDR3 coding sequence is TGTGCCAGCAGCCAGGGGGCACACACAGATACGCAGTATTTT. Protein: CASSQGAHTDTQYF.

The V gene is TRBV10-3, the J gene TRBJ1-1; tentative D call: TRBD1 (5 bases). CDR3 length: 13 amino acids. Deletions cut 9 bases from V and 3 bases from J, with 14 bases between. CDR1 and CDR2 (germline): ENHRY, SYGVKD. The CDR3 region has the DNA TGTGCCATTCAACCTACAGGCTACACTGAAGCTTTCTTT. Protein sequence: CAIQPTGYTEAFF.

This clonotype appeared once. The chain is built from TRBV12-5 and TRBJ2-6, with 8 nucleotides matching TRBD1. V lost 6 bases to trimming and J lost 4 bases; unmatched junction nucleotides: 5. The CDR3 consists of 15 residues. Per the germline V gene, CDR1 is LGHNT and CDR2 is FRNRAP. CDR3 region: CASGIRGPGANVLTF. The CDR3 DNA reads as TGTGCTAGTGGGATCAGGGGGCCGGGGGCCAACGTCCTGACTTTC. Based on the CDR3 plus reference TRBV12-5 and TRBJ2-6, the full variable domain is DARVTQTPRHKVTEMGQEVTMRCQPILGHNTVFWYRQTMMQGLELLAYFRNRAPLDDSGMPKDRFSAEMPDATLATLKIQPSEPRDSAVYFCASGIRGPGANVLTFGAGSRLTVL.

The V call is TRBV20-1, the J call TRBJ1-2; D remains ambiguous. Trimming shortened V by 3 bases and J by 5 bases, and 10 bases separated the two germline ends. The CDR3 sequence is 12 residues long. Germline lookup yields CDR1 DFQATT and CDR2 SNEGSKA (reference sequence). CDR3 nucleotide sequence: TGCAGTGCTAGTTTGGCAGCTTATGGCTACACCTTC. Its translation: CSASLAAYGYTF.

This clonotype was seen only a few times. The V call is TRBV20-1, the J call TRBJ2-7; possibly TRBD1 for D (6 bases). The CDR3 has 14 residues. Trimming left V 6 bases short and J 3 bases short, with 18 bases between. Germline CDR1 is DFQATT and CDR2 is SNEGSKA (reference sequence). The CDR3 sequence is CSARGRDLSYEQYF. CDR3 sequence (DNA): TGCAGTGCCAGGGGACGGGATCTAAGCTACGAGCAGTACTTC.

The chain employs TRBV12-3 or TRBV12-4 and TRBJ2-1; D is uncertain. This CDR3 contains 16 residues. The V end lost 7 bases, the J end lost 0 bases, and 16 bases lay between the germline ends. In nucleotides, the CDR3 is TGTGCCAGCACCGCCGAAGGCAAAGTCTCCTACAATGAGCAGTTCTTC. Translated: CASTAEGKVSYNEQFF.

The rearrangement links TRBV7-9 to TRBJ1-2; 8 bases agree with TRBD1. The CDR3 runs to 15 residues. Looked up from germline, CDR1 is SEHNR and CDR2 is FQNEAQ (reference sequence). V trimming: 4 bases; J trimming: 4 bases; junction bases outside the gene matches: 8. CDR3 nucleotides: TGTGCCAGCAGCTCCCCGACAGGGGTTGGCTATGGCTACACCTTC. Its protein is CASSSPTGVGYGYTF.

The rearrangement joins TRBV20-1 to TRBJ2-1, with D perhaps matching TRBD2 (5 bases). Per the germline V gene, CDR1 is DFQATT and CDR2 is SNEGSKA (reference sequence). Trimming removed 2 bases from V and 7 bases from J, with 12 bases in between. This CDR3 region has 13 residues. CDR3 sequence reads: CSARKLARNEQFF. In nucleotides, the CDR3 is TGCAGTGCTAGAAAGCTAGCTAGGAATGAGCAGTTCTTC.

This clonotype showed up just a few times. The chain uses TRBV4-3 and TRBJ2-2, with 8 nucleotides matching TRBD2. Looked up from germline, CDR1 is LGHNA and CDR2 is YSLEER. V lost 4 bases and J lost 4; bases outside the gene matches: 5. The CDR3 contains 15 residues. CDR3 sequence (DNA): TGCGCCAGCAGCCTTAGCGGGGCGATCACCGGGGAGCTGTTTTTT. This gives the protein CASSLSGAITGELFF.

In this sample, this clonotype turned up a few times. The rearrangement links TRBV20-1 to TRBJ2-7, with TRBD2 matching 10 bases. From germline, CDR1 is DFQATT and CDR2 SNEGSKA (reference sequence). With V trimmed by 6 bases and J by 3 bases, 8 bases remained unmatched. This CDR3 is 14 amino acids long. CDR3 bases: TGCAGTGCCCTGGGGAGCGGGGGGGACTACGAGCAGTACTTC. Its protein is CSALGSGGDYEQYF.

The chain recombines TRBV18 with TRBJ2-4; TRBD1 matches 9 bases. This CDR3 has 17 amino acids. Germline V gene data show CDR1 as KGHSH and CDR2 as LQKENI. Germline trimming cut 3 bases from V and 4 bases from J; bases unmatched to any gene: 10. The CDR3 sequence: CASSPKSTGGLKNIQYF. The CDR3 DNA is TGTGCCAGCTCACCTAAATCGACAGGGGGATTGAAAAACATTCAGTACTTC. The variable domain in full, with the rest retrieved from reference TRBV18 and TRBJ2-4, is NAGVMQNPRHLVRRRGQEARLRCSPMKGHSHVYWYRQLPEEGLKFMVYLQKENIIDESGMPKERFSAEFPKEGPSILRIQQVVRGDSAAYFCASSPKSTGGLKNIQYFGAGTRLSVL.

V and J are TRBV29-1 and TRBJ2-7, with 7 bases that match TRBD1. The J call may be in error: the DNA end matches TRBJ2-1 better. This CDR3 comprises 13 residues. Germline loops: CDR1 SQVTM, CDR2 ANQGSEA. The CDR3 DNA is TGCAGCATCTCTCCGACAGGGACCAATGAGCAGTTCTTC. Protein sequence: CSISPTGTNEQFF.

The rearrangement joins TRBV27 to TRBJ2-3; TRBD1 is a possible D gene (7 bases). The CDR3 has 15 residues. The germline V gene encodes CDR1 MNHEY and CDR2 SMNVEV (reference sequence). V lost 0 bases to trimming and J lost 9 bases, with 16 bases between them. In nucleotides, the CDR3 is TGTGCCAGCAGTTTATCCCGCGACAGGGCGGGGACGCAGTATTTT. It specifies CASSLSRDRAGTQYF.

This clonotype was observed a few times. The J gene is TRBJ1-4, the V gene TRBV9; the D is unclear. CDR1 SGDLS and CDR2 YYNGEE come from the germline V gene. V lost 2 bases and J 7 bases, leaving 15 bases between the germline ends. The CDR3 extends over 15 amino acids. The CDR3 sequence: CASSVQAGKGEKLFF. The CDR3 nucleotides read TGTGCCAGCAGCGTTCAAGCAGGCAAGGGTGAAAAACTGTTTTTT.

The chain joins TRBV7-2 to TRBJ2-5; the D gene is possibly TRBD1 (6 bases). V was trimmed by 5 bases and J by 4 bases, leaving 14 bases between them. Germline loops: CDR1 SGHTA, CDR2 FQGNSA. This CDR3 contains 14 residues. The CDR3: CASSVSAQGETQYF. The CDR3 nucleotides are TGTGCCAGCAGCGTTTCGGCACAGGGAGAGACCCAGTACTTC.